These 14 T cell receptor beta chains originate from one sample sequenced in a study of blood T cell repertoires in COVID-19. TCRdb keeps only in-frame clones here, not all; method: immunoSEQ multiplex PCR. The sample yields under 200,000 clones, around 89% seen once. The sequenced sample consisted of PBMCs or T cells enriched from blood (not recorded which). The receptors shown here come from a woman aged 50 to 65 who had recovered from COVID-19.

The chain couples TRBV5-8 to TRBJ2-3, with 14 bases that match TRBD2. With 2 bases clipped from V and 6 bases from J, the junction kept 2 bases outside the gene matches. This CDR3 has 15 amino acids. From germline, CDR1 is SGHTS and CDR2 YDEGEE. The CDR3 sequence: CASSFGLAGGDTQYF. The CDR3 coding sequence is TGTGCCAGCAGCTTCGGACTAGCGGGGGGTGATACGCAGTATTTT.

The CDR3 sequence is CASSPGTGLRAFF. The CDR3 coding sequence is TGTGCCAGCAGTCCCGGGACAGGGCTGAGAGCTTTCTTT. The V gene is TRBV12-3 or TRBV12-4, the J gene TRBJ1-1, with 9 bases that match TRBD1. CDR3 length: 13 residues. Germline trimming cut 5 bases from V and 10 bases from J; bases unmatched to any gene: 8.

This chain uses TRBV5-6 with TRBJ1-1, with D possibly TRBD1 on 6 matching bases. V dropped 6 bases and J dropped 1 base, with 13 bases sitting between them. This CDR3 comprises 14 residues. The germline V gene has CDR1 SGHDT and CDR2 YYEEEE. CDR3: CASNPQGRNTEAFF. CDR3 coding DNA: TGTGCCAGCAACCCACAGGGCCGGAACACTGAAGCTTTCTTT.

CDR3 DNA sequence: TGTGCCAGCAGCTTAAGGGACAGGGGGGACTATGGCTACACCTTC. Protein product: CASSLRDRGDYGYTF. The chain links TRBV7-8 to TRBJ1-2; 11 bases agree with TRBD1. V shed 2 bases and J 3 bases; nucleotides not matched to a gene: 2. CDR1 is SGHVS and CDR2 is FQNEAQ in the germline V gene. The CDR3 is 15 residues long.

This clone was seen once. The chain combines TRBV7-2 with TRBJ2-3; tentatively, D is TRBD2 (6 bases). The V gene's germline CDR1 is SGHTA and CDR2 FQGNSA. Trimming removed 0 bases from V and 6 bases from J, with 25 bases in between. This CDR3 region has 19 residues. The CDR3 coding sequence is TGTGCCAGCAGCTTAGCGCTCCGACCCGGACTATCCCCGGCGGATACGCAGTATTTT. It codes for CASSLALRPGLSPADTQYF.

The count of this clone is one. The V gene is TRBV5-6, the J gene TRBJ1-2; D perhaps matches TRBD1 (6 bases). CDR1 and CDR2 from the germline V gene are SGHDT and YYEEEE. The V end lost 3 bases, the J end lost 2 bases, and 17 bases lay between the germline ends. This CDR3 has 16 residues. The CDR3 protein is CASSSSWTALNYGYTF. CDR3 nucleotides: TGTGCCAGCAGCTCCTCCTGGACAGCTCTAAACTATGGCTACACCTTC.

The chain has TRBV4-1 and TRBJ1-3; D perhaps matches TRBD1 (5 bases). V gave up 1 base and J gave up 4 bases, with 8 bases separating them. CDR1 MGHRA and CDR2 YSYEKL come from the germline V gene. The CDR3 covers 14 residues. The CDR3 loop is CASSQAGLGNTIYF. The DNA of the CDR3 is TGCGCCAGCAGCCAAGCAGGGCTGGGAAACACCATATATTTT.

The gene calls are TRBV5-8 and TRBJ1-1, with a possible D match to TRBD1 (5 bases). Per the germline V gene, CDR1 is SGHTS and CDR2 is YDEGEE. This CDR3 is built from 14 residues. V was pared by 0 bases and J by 0 bases, with 6 bases between. The CDR3 bases are TGTGCCAGCAGCTTGGAGGACATGAACACTGAAGCTTTCTTT. Its translation: CASSLEDMNTEAFF.

The chain joins TRBV30 to TRBJ2-6, with D perhaps TRBD1 (6 bases). The CDR3 loop spans 16 amino acids. V was pared by 0 bases and J by 4 bases, with 13 bases between. In germline, CDR1 is GTSNPN, CDR2 SVGIG (reference sequence). Written as DNA, the CDR3 is TGTGCCTGGAGTGTACGCGCAGGGGTAGGGGCCAACGTCCTGACTTTC. It translates to CAWSVRAGVGANVLTF.

CDR3 loop: CASSQARLTGEKLFF. In DNA form, the CDR3 reads TGCGCCAGCAGCCAAGCTCGACTTACGGGAGAAAAACTGTTTTTT. The chain uses TRBV4-3 and TRBJ1-4; D gene unclear. The CDR3 sequence is 15 residues long. Trimming shortened V by 1 base and J by 8 bases, and 14 bases separated the two germline ends. Germline CDR1 LGHNA, CDR2 YSLEER.

The chain links TRBV7-9 to TRBJ1-1; D perhaps matches TRBD1 (5 bases). V was shortened by 5 bases and J by 1 base, with 8 bases between the two germline ends. The CDR3 has 13 amino acids. From germline, CDR1 is SEHNR and CDR2 FQNEAQ (reference sequence). The CDR3, as DNA: TGTGCCAGCAGCGCGGGGGGGAACACTGAAGCTTTCTTT. Protein product: CASSAGGNTEAFF.

This chain uses TRBV4-3 with TRBJ1-1, with 7 positions matching TRBD1. CDR3 length: 15 amino acids. The germline V gene encodes CDR1 LGHNA and CDR2 YSLEER. V lost 3 bases, J lost 11 bases, and 15 bases stayed unmatched. The DNA for the CDR3 is TGCGCCAGCAGCCAGCGGGACAGACCCGATGTGGAGGCTTTCTTT. Translated, it gives CASSQRDRPDVEAFF.

The chain employs TRBV2 and TRBJ2-3, with TRBD2 matching 9 bases. The germline V gene has CDR1 SNHLY and CDR2 FYNNEI. This CDR3 comprises 14 residues. The trim removed 7 bases at V and 1 base at J, leaving 3 bases unmatched. The CDR3 region is CASTQRGGTDTQYF. The CDR3 DNA is TGTGCCAGCACCCAGCGGGGGGGCACAGATACGCAGTATTTT.

V is TRBV2 and J is TRBJ2-7; the D gene is possibly TRBD1 (5 bases). Germline CDR1 is SNHLY and CDR2 is FYNNEI. The ends were cut back, 8 bases at V and 1 base at J, with 6 bases in the middle. This CDR3 region has 11 residues. The CDR3: CASQGSYEQYF. The CDR3 DNA reads TGTGCCAGCCAGGGTTCCTACGAGCAGTACTTC.